The 9 T cell receptor beta chains reported below all come from one sample, sequenced in a study of T cells after yellow fever vaccination. TCRdb re-called the 5' RACE reads with MiXCR, one entry per CDR3 protein. The sample has 500,000 to 650,000 distinct CDR3 sequences; 9% to 15% are singletons. This specimen was PBMCs, taken on the day of the yellow fever booster vaccination. The receptors were sampled from a man in his thirties or forties who received the YFV17D yellow fever vaccine.

The chain employs TRBV20-1 and TRBJ2-7; D not certain. Between the trimmed V and J ends, which lost 6 bases and 6 bases, there was a span of 18 bases. Germline V gene lookup returns CDR1 DFQATT and CDR2 SNEGSKA (reference sequence). This CDR3 has 13 amino acids. The CDR3 nucleotides are TGCAGTGCCATCCGTGTGCAGTCGGGCGAGCAGTACTTC. It specifies CSAIRVQSGEQYF.

The chain joins TRBV28 to TRBJ2-2, with a possible D match to TRBD2 (6 bases). Between the trimmed V and J ends, which lost 5 bases and 0 bases, there was a span of 10 bases. CDR1 and CDR2 (germline): MDHEN, SYDVKM. This CDR3 has 15 amino acids. This CDR3 reads CASSPPGANTGELFF. In nucleotides, the CDR3 is TGTGCCAGCAGTCCCCCGGGGGCGAACACCGGGGAGCTGTTTTTT.

This chain joins TRBV20-1 and TRBJ2-5; D ambiguous. In germline, CDR1 is DFQATT, CDR2 SNEGSKA (reference sequence). The CDR3 totals 13 residues. V was cut by 1 base and J by 0 bases, with 6 bases left in between. DNA for the CDR3: TGCAGTGCTAGAGTGGAGTACCAAGAGACCCAGTACTTC. Translated, it gives CSARVEYQETQYF.

This clonotype came up a few times. The chain joins TRBV7-2 to TRBJ2-2; D ambiguous. V was cut by 1 base and J by 6 bases, with 9 bases left in between. Looked up from germline, CDR1 is SGHTA and CDR2 is FQGNSA. The CDR3 runs to 14 residues. This CDR3 is CASSLGPGPGELFF. The DNA of the CDR3 is TGTGCCAGCAGCTTAGGGCCGGGTCCCGGGGAGCTGTTTTTT.

This clonotype was observed many times. The chain links TRBV19 to TRBJ2-7; D might be TRBD2 (6 bases). This CDR3 is 13 amino acids long. The ends were cut back, 6 bases at V and 4 bases at J, with 13 bases in the middle. Germline-derived CDR1 and CDR2 are LNHDA and SQIVND (reference sequence). CDR3 loop: CASSDGSRYEQYF. In DNA, the CDR3 is TGTGCCAGTAGCGACGGGAGTCGGTACGAGCAGTACTTC.

This clonotype was recorded a few times. The V gene is TRBV7-8, the J gene TRBJ1-5; D call uncertain. There are 16 residues in the CDR3. Deletions cut 11 bases from V and 0 bases from J, with 20 bases between. The V gene's germline CDR1 is SGHVS and CDR2 FQNEAQ. CDR3 loop: CACSPDASYSNQPQHF. The CDR3 DNA is TGTGCCTGTTCACCGGACGCATCTTATAGCAATCAGCCCCAGCATTTT.

This clonotype was observed a handful of times. The chain couples TRBV6-5 to TRBJ1-4; tentatively, D is TRBD1 (5 bases). The CDR3 has 13 residues. Germline-derived CDR1 and CDR2 are MNHEY and SVGAGI. The ends were cut back, 7 bases at V and 8 bases at J, with 14 bases in the middle. The CDR3, as DNA: TGTGCCAGCACCGAGGGGTGGGGAGAAAAACTGTTTTTT. Its translation is CASTEGWGEKLFF.

Many counts were recorded for this clonotype. The J gene is TRBJ2-7, the V gene TRBV10-2, with D uncertain. This CDR3 contains 12 residues. Looked up from germline, CDR1 is WSHSY and CDR2 is SAAADI. With 1 base removed from V and 4 bases from J, the gap between germline ends came to 5 bases. CDR3 in amino acids: CASSELGYEQYF. The DNA for the CDR3 is TGCGCCAGCAGTGAGTTAGGTTACGAGCAGTACTTC.

The chain has TRBV5-1 and TRBJ2-7; 8 nucleotides match TRBD2. CDR1 SGHRS and CDR2 YFSETQ come from the germline V gene. The CDR3 extends over 16 amino acids. J lost 0 bases, V lost 0 bases, and 5 bases had no gene match. The CDR3 here is CASSLESSGASYEQYF. The CDR3 DNA is TGCGCCAGCAGCTTGGAGAGTAGCGGGGCCTCCTACGAGCAGTACTTC. The whole variable domain, filled in from reference TRBV5-1 and TRBJ2-7, reads KAGVTQTPRYLIKTRGQQVTLSCSPISGHRSVSWYQQTPGQGLQFLFEYFSETQRNKGNFPGRFSGRQFSNSRSEMNVSTLELGDSALYLCASSLESSGASYEQYFGPGTRLTVT.